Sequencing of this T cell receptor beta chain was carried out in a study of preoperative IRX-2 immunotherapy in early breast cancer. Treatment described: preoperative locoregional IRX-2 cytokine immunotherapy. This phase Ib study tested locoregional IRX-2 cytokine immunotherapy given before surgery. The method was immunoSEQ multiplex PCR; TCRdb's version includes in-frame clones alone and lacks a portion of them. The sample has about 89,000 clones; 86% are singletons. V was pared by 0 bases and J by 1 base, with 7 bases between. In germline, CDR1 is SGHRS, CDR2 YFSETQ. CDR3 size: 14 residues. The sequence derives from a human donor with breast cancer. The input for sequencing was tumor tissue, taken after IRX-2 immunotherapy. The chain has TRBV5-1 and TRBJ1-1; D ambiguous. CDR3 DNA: TGCGCCAGCAGCTTGGGACATTCGAACACTGAAGCTTTCTTT. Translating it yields CASSLGHSNTEAFF.